A selection of T cell receptor beta chains follows, all from one sample in a study of neurological immune-mediated disorders. MiXCR was run by TCRdb on the 5' RACE reads, yielding one entry per CDR3 protein. Among 35,000 or so distinct CDR3 sequences listed, roughly 3.1% were seen once. The specimen was PBMCs. The receptors were sampled from a woman aged 55-75 years with multiple sclerosis. Both conserved end residues are part of each CDR3. Each record gives: CDR3 protein, J gene, V gene, CDR3 length.

CASSVSSGGYNEQFF TRBJ2-1 TRBV9 15
CASSYRQGHEQFF TRBJ2-1 TRBV18 13
CASSPSQGISNQPQHF TRBJ1-5 TRBV3-1 16
CSARDFQATYTEAFF TRBJ1-1 TRBV20-1 15
CASSLAIDRKNQPQHF TRBJ1-5 TRBV7-2 16
CASSRGTGGYNEQFF TRBJ2-1 TRBV7-6 15
CASRLGQRHEQYF TRBJ2-7 TRBV6-5 13
CSVDPGQGITEAFF TRBJ1-1 TRBV29-1 14
CSAEKPGGLDTQYF TRBJ2-3 TRBV20-1 14
CASSQDGLDTGELFF TRBJ2-2 TRBV4-2 15
CASSFLQGAKPLHF TRBJ1-6 TRBV28 14
CASSQDGTNEKLFF TRBJ1-4 TRBV14 14
CSASGTSGGRYNEQFF TRBJ2-1 TRBV20-1 16
CASSRGTGRSTEAFF TRBJ1-1 TRBV6-5 15
CASSRGTSGVIIDEQYF TRBJ2-7 TRBV5-1 17
CSASNGGKNIQYF TRBJ2-4 TRBV20-1 13
CSAPGHGNYNEQFF TRBJ2-1 TRBV20-1 14
CSATQDRAYEQYF TRBJ2-7 TRBV20-1 13
CASSTEGDRGFF TRBJ2-1 TRBV7-9 12
CASSSDRVLEQYF TRBJ2-7 TRBV6-5 13
CASLPGAGELFF TRBJ2-2 TRBV12-3/TRBV12-4 12
CASSLGDRVYGYTF TRBJ1-2 TRBV5-1 14
CASSFPRRDRISYEQYF TRBJ2-7 TRBV7-9 17
CASTQSKRLEETQYF TRBJ2-5 TRBV6-2/TRBV6-3 15
CASGGQSYEQYF TRBJ2-7 TRBV28 12
CASSSGGFSPTDTQYF TRBJ2-3 TRBV12-3/TRBV12-4 16
CSAGRGMAGGGETQYF TRBJ2-5 TRBV20-1 16
CASSPGRTATNEKLFF TRBJ1-4 TRBV18 16
CASSLWLAGGFNPDTQYF TRBJ2-3 TRBV7-9 18
CSARDMRVVDYGYTF TRBJ1-2 TRBV20-1 15
CSARDRGNNQPQHF TRBJ1-5 TRBV20-1 14
CASSFGTGGPPNTGELFF TRBJ2-2 TRBV5-6 18
CASSPWVNTEAFF TRBJ1-1 TRBV18 13
CASSPDGSSYEQYF TRBJ2-7 TRBV5-1 14
CAISPGLAGSLAKNIQYF TRBJ2-4 TRBV10-3 18
CASSLRQVNRQFF TRBJ2-1 TRBV14 13
CASRETGLAGEQYF TRBJ2-7 TRBV6-5 14
CASWWLAGVYEQYF TRBJ2-7 TRBV10-3 14
CASSITWTGGTEAFF TRBJ1-1 TRBV5-1 15
CASSLWLAGGETQYF TRBJ2-5 TRBV7-9 15
CASSLWGKGEQYF TRBJ2-7 TRBV28 13
CASSFGEQPQHF TRBJ1-5 TRBV7-2 12
CSASYRGEVDTQYF TRBJ2-3 TRBV20-1 14
CASSLRWGTTGELFF TRBJ2-2 TRBV7-2 15
CASMTGTVFMNTEAFF TRBJ1-1 TRBV7-9 16
CASSLGQTTLSDGYTF TRBJ1-2 TRBV5-1 16
CSAMQGGDTDTQYF TRBJ2-3 TRBV20-1 14
CSAQSGGSTGGNYGYTF TRBJ1-2 TRBV20-1 17
CASSSTGVSTEAFF TRBJ1-1 TRBV5-1 14
CASSLDRETQYF TRBJ2-5 TRBV7-2 12
CASSVGQGPNQPQHF TRBJ1-5 TRBV5-6 15
CAISVRTGTDTQYF TRBJ2-3 TRBV10-3 14